This T cell receptor beta chain was sequenced during a study of T cells in Graves' hyperthyroidism and ophthalmopathy. Amplification targeted TCR beta CDR3 regions from RNA transcripts. During a first-round RT-PCR of the TCR CDR3, the HTBI primer set was used. TCRdb ran MiXCR on the multiplex PCR reads and lists one entry per CDR3 protein. The sample lists more than 150,000 distinct CDR3 sequences, about 18% occurring once. V lost 3 bases and J 6 bases, leaving 15 bases between the germline ends. CDR3 length: 15 residues. Germline CDR1 and CDR2: GTSNPN and SVGIG (reference sequence). The receptor was derived from a woman aged 45 to 65 with Graves' hyperthyroidism. The chain recombines TRBV30 with TRBJ1-6; a possible D gene is TRBD1 (5 bases). Sequencing input: blood. The CDR3 DNA reads as TGTGCCTGGAGAGGGCAACAGGCGGGTAATTCACCCCTCCACTTT. This codes for CAWRGQQAGNSPLHF. Full variable domain (missing parts from reference TRBV30 and TRBJ1-6): SQTIHQWPATLVQPVGSPLSLECTVEGTSNPNLYWYRQAAGRGLQLLFYSVGIGQISSEVPQNLSASRPQDRQFILSSKKLLLSDSGFYLCAWRGQQAGNSPLHFGNGTRLTVT.